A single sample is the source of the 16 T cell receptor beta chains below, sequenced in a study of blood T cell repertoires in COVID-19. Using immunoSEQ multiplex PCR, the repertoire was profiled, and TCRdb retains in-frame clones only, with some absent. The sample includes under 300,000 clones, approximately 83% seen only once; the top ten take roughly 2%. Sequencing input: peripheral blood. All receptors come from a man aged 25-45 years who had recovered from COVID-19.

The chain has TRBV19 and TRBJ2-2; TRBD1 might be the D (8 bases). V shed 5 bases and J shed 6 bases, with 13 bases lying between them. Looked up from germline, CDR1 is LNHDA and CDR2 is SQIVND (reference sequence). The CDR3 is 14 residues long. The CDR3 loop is CASSLQGGAGELFF. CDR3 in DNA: TGTGCCAGTAGTTTACAGGGGGGGGCCGGGGAGCTGTTTTTT.

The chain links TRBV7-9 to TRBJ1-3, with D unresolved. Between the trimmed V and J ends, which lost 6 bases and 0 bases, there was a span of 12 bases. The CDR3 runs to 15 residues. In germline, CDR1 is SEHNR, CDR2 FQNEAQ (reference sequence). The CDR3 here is CASSTVKGSGNTIYF. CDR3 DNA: TGTGCCAGCAGTACAGTCAAAGGCTCTGGAAACACCATATATTTT.

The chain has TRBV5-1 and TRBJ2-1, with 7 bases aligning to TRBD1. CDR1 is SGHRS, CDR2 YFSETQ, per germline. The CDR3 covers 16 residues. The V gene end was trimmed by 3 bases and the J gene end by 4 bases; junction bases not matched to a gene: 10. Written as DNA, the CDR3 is TGCGCCAGCAGCTGGAAGACAGGGCCCCCTTACAATGAGCAGTTCTTC. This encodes CASSWKTGPPYNEQFF. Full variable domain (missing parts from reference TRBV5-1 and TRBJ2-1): KAGVTQTPRYLIKTRGQQVTLSCSPISGHRSVSWYQQTPGQGLQFLFEYFSETQRNKGNFPGRFSGRQFSNSRSEMNVSTLELGDSALYLCASSWKTGPPYNEQFFGPGTRLTVL.

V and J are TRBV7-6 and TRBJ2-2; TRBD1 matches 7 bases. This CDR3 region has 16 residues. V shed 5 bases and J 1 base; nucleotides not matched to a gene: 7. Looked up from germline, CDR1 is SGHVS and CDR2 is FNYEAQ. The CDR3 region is CASSARQGKNTGELFF. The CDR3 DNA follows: TGTGCCAGCAGCGCACGACAGGGAAAGAACACCGGGGAGCTGTTTTTT.

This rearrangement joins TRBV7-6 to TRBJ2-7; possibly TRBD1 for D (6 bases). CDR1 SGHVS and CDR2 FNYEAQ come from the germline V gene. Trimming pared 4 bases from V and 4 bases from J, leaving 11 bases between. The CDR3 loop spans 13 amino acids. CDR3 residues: CASSSGQTYEQYF. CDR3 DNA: TGTGCCAGCAGCTCCGGACAGACGTACGAGCAGTACTTC.

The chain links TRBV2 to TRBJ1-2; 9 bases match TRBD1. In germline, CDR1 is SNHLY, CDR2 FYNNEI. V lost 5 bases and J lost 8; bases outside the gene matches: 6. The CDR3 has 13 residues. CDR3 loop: CASSQQGARGYTF. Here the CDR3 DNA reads TGTGCCAGCAGTCAACAGGGGGCTCGGGGCTACACCTTC. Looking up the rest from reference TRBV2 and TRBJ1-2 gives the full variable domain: EPEVTQTPSHQVTQMGQEVILRCVPISNHLYFYWYRQILGQKVEFLVSFYNNEISEKSEIFDDQFSVERPDGSNFTLKIRSTKLEDSAMYFCASSQQGARGYTFGSGTRLTVV.

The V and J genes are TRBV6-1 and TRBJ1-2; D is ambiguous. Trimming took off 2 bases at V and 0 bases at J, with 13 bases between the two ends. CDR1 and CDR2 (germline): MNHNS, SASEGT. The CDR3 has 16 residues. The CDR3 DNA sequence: TGTGCCAGCAGTGAAAGAGGACTCGCTACTAACTATGGCTACACCTTC. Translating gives CASSERGLATNYGYTF.

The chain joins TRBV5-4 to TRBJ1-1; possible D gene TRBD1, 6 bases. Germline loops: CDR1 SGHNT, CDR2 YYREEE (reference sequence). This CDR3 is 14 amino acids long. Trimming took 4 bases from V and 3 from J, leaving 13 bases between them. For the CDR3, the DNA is TGTGCCAGCAGCGGACCTGAGGGGGACACTGAAGCTTTCTTT. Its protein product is CASSGPEGDTEAFF.

CDR3 protein: CASSSGTGLDYGYTF. The CDR3 DNA follows: TGTGCCAGCAGCTCCGGGACAGGGCTAGACTATGGCTACACCTTC. The chain carries TRBV9 and TRBJ1-2; TRBD1 aligns across 9 bases. CDR3 length equals 15 residues. Trimming took 4 bases from V and 3 from J; bases not matched to a gene: 7. The germline V gene encodes CDR1 SGDLS and CDR2 YYNGEE.

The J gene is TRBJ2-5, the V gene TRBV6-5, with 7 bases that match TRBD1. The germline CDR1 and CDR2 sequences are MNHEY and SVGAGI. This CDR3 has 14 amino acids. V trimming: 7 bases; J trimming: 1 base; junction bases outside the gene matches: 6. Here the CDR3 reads CASTQGQVQETQYF. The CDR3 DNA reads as TGTGCCAGCACCCAAGGACAGGTCCAAGAGACCCAGTACTTC.

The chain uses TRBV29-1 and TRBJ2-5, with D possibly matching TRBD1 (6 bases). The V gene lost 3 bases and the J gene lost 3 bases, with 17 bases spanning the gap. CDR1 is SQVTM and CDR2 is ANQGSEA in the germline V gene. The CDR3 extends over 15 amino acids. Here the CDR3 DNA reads TGCAGCGTTGATGTTGTGAGGGGGAATAAAGAGACCCAGTACTTC. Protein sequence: CSVDVVRGNKETQYF.

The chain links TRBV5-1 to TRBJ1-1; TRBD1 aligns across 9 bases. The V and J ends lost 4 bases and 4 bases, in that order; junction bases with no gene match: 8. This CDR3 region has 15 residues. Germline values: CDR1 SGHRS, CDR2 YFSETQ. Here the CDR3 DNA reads TGCGCCAGCAGCCTCGGGACAGGGATTGGCACTGAAGCTTTCTTT. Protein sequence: CASSLGTGIGTEAFF.

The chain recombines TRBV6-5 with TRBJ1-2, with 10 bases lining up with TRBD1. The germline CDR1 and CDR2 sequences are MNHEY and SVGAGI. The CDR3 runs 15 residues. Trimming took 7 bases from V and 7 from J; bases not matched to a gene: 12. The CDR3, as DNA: TGTGCCAGCACCCAAATTCGGGGACAGGGGTCTGGCTACACCTTC. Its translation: CASTQIRGQGSGYTF.

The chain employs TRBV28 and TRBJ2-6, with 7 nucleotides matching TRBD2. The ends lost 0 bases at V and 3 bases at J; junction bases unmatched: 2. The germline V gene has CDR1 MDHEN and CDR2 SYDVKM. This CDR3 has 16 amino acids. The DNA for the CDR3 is TGTGCCAGCAGTTTATGGGGAGGGAATGGGGCCAACGTCCTGACTTTC. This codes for CASSLWGGNGANVLTF.

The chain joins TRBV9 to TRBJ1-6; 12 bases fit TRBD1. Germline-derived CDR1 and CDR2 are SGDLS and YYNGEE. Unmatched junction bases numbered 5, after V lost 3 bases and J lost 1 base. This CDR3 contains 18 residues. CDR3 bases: TGTGCCAGCAGCGCCGGGACAGGGGGCAGGTCCTATAATTCACCCCTCCACTTT. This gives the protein CASSAGTGGRSYNSPLHF.

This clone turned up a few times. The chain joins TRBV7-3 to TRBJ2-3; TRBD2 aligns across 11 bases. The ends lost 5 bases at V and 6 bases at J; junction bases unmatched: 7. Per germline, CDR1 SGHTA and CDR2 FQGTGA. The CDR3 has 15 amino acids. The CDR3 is CASSEVLAGEDTQYF. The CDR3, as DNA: TGTGCCAGCAGCGAGGTACTAGCGGGGGAGGATACGCAGTATTTT.